Listed below are T cell receptor beta chains from one sample, sequenced in a study of blood T cell repertoires in COVID-19. Produced via immunoSEQ multiplex PCR; TCRdb's table is partial and in-frame only. Of around 300,000 clones detected, 75% to 90% appear once; the ten largest clones hold 6.3%. Sequencing was performed on peripheral blood. The origin of the receptors is a woman in her 50s with COVID-19, enrolled during active disease. The CDR3 runs from the conserved cysteine through the conserved F or W. A D gene is named only where the DNA matches it firmly. Where a row states a size, it is once, few, many or the class of an expanded clone; other rows omit it.

j_gene | abundance | v_gene | len | d_gene | CDR3aa | CDR3nt
TRBJ2-4 | . | TRBV14 | 16 | TRBD2 | CASSQDESGRLNIQYF | TGTGCCAGCAGCCAAGATGAAAGCGGGAGATTGAACATTCAGTACTTC
TRBJ2-1 | . | TRBV7-3 | 19 | TRBD2 | CASSLQGGVRLAGAGEQFF | TGTGCCAGCAGCTTACAGGGTGGCGTTAGACTAGCGGGAGCTGGTGAGCAGTTCTTC
TRBJ2-7 | . | TRBV6-5 | 15 | TRBD2 | CASSYSTSGIYEQYF | TGTGCCAGCAGTTACTCAACTAGCGGGATCTACGAGCAGTACTTC
TRBJ2-2 | once | TRBV28 | 15 | TRBD2 | CASSHLAGGTGELFF | TGTGCCAGCAGTCATCTAGCGGGGGGCACCGGGGAGCTGTTTTTT
TRBJ1-2 | . | TRBV6-1 | 17 | . | CASSEGLGQKRNYGYTF | TGTGCCAGCAGTGAAGGGCTGGGCCAAAAACGTAACTATGGCTACACCTTC
TRBJ2-3 | few | TRBV29-1 | 12 | . | CSFSGGTDTQYF | TGCAGCTTCTCCGGAGGGACAGATACGCAGTATTTT
TRBJ2-1 | . | TRBV7-9 | 16 | TRBD2 | CASSWTGTSSLDEQFF | TGTGCCAGCAGCTGGACCGGGACTAGCTCGCTCGATGAGCAGTTCTTC
TRBJ2-1 | . | TRBV9 | 15 | TRBD2 | CASSVGLAGFNEQFF | TGTGCCAGCAGCGTGGGACTAGCGGGGTTCAATGAGCAGTTCTTC
TRBJ2-2 | . | TRBV11-2 | 14 | . | CASSPRQVTGELFF | TGTGCCAGCAGCCCGCGACAGGTCACCGGGGAGCTGTTTTTT
TRBJ1-1 | once | TRBV7-9 | 15 | . | CASSWTGTLKAEAFF | TGTGCCAGCAGCTGGACCGGGACTCTAAAAGCTGAAGCTTTCTTT
TRBJ2-1 | . | TRBV5-1 | 15 | TRBD2 | CASSLEGLAHNEQFF | TGCGCCAGCAGCTTGGAGGGACTAGCGCACAATGAGCAGTTCTTC
TRBJ2-5 | once | TRBV5-1 | 16 | TRBD2 | CASSAGGSGHQETQYF | TGCGCCAGCAGCGCGGGGGGCTCAGGGCACCAAGAGACCCAGTACTTC
TRBJ2-5 | . | TRBV5-1 | 17 | . | CASSFVGSHPSQETQYF | TGCGCCAGCAGCTTCGTCGGGTCTCACCCCTCTCAAGAGACCCAGTACTTC
TRBJ2-2 | . | TRBV27 | 14 | TRBD1 | CASTRTGITGELFF | TGTGCCAGTACTCGGACAGGGATCACCGGGGAGCTGTTTTTT
TRBJ1-2 | once | TRBV3-1/TRBV3-2 | 12 | . | CASAGSNYGYTF | TGTGCCAGCGCGGGATCTAACTATGGCTACACCTTC
TRBJ2-7 | . | TRBV6-1 | 13 | TRBD1 | CASSEKVRGQSNF | TGTGCCAGCAGTGAAAAAGTAAGGGGACAGAGTAACTTC
TRBJ2-3 | . | TRBV5-6 | 13 | . | CASSLSRFDTQYF | TGTGCCAGCAGCCTTAGCCGGTTCGATACGCAGTATTTT
TRBJ2-3 | once | TRBV7-7 | 16 | . | CASSLGLASSTDTQYF | TGTGCTAGCAGCTTAGGGCTAGCCTCCTCAACAGATACGCAGTATTTT
TRBJ2-6 | . | TRBV19 | 17 | . | CASSIVRGTYGANVLTF | TGTGCCAGTAGTATCGTCAGGGGGACTTATGGGGCCAACGTCCTGACTTTC
TRBJ2-7 | . | TRBV10-1 | 14 | . | CASTKQIGDYEQYF | TGCGCCAGCACAAAACAGATAGGGGACTACGAGCAGTACTTC
TRBJ1-1 | . | TRBV2 | 15 | TRBD1 | CASSFRLPGQGDAFF | TGTGCCAGCAGTTTTCGATTACCGGGACAGGGTGATGCTTTCTTT
TRBJ2-5 | . | TRBV5-1 | 15 | . | CASSLGQGGPETQYF | TGCGCCAGCAGCTTGGGGCAGGGAGGTCCGGAGACCCAGTACTTC
TRBJ1-5 | few | TRBV19 | 16 | TRBD1 | CASGRGGDTSNQPQHF | TGTGCCAGTGGGAGAGGGGGCGATACGAGCAATCAGCCCCAGCATTTT
TRBJ1-1 | . | TRBV6-6 | 16 | . | CASSYSNQALNTEAFF | TGTGCCAGCAGTTACTCGAATCAGGCGCTGAACACTGAAGCTTTCTTT
TRBJ1-5 | . | TRBV12-3/TRBV12-4 | 13 | . | CASRSTGLLAQHF | TGTGCCAGCAGATCTACAGGGTTGTTGGCCCAGCATTTT
TRBJ1-2 | once | TRBV7-8 | 19 | . | CASSLSLTRTESANYGYTF | TGTGCCAGCAGCTTATCACTCACTAGGACGGAAAGCGCTAACTATGGCTACACCTTC
TRBJ2-1 | once | TRBV25-1 | 15 | TRBD2 | CASKIVAGSYNEQFF | TGTGCCAGCAAAATCGTAGCGGGGTCGTACAATGAGCAGTTCTTC
TRBJ1-2 | . | TRBV6-5 | 15 | . | CASSSHGIQGYGYTF | TGTGCCAGCAGCTCACACGGCATCCAGGGGTATGGCTACACCTTC
TRBJ2-7 | . | TRBV13 | 14 | . | CASSLAQMAYEQYF | TGTGCCAGCAGCTTAGCACAGATGGCCTACGAGCAGTACTTC
TRBJ2-1 | . | TRBV11-2 | 15 | TRBD2 | CASSLGLAGGVEQFF | TGTGCCAGCAGCCTGGGACTAGCGGGAGGTGTTGAGCAGTTCTTC
TRBJ1-5 | . | TRBV12-3/TRBV12-4 | 12 | . | CASTWGGQPQHF | TGTGCCAGCACCTGGGGGGGGCAGCCCCAGCATTTT
TRBJ1-3 | . | TRBV10-2 | 15 | . | CASSDRSNSGNTIYF | TGCGCCAGCAGTGACAGGTCGAACTCTGGAAACACCATATATTTT
TRBJ2-3 | once | TRBV27 | 15 | . | CASSLTGRGTDTQYF | TGTGCCAGCAGTTTAACAGGGCGGGGGACAGATACGCAGTATTTT